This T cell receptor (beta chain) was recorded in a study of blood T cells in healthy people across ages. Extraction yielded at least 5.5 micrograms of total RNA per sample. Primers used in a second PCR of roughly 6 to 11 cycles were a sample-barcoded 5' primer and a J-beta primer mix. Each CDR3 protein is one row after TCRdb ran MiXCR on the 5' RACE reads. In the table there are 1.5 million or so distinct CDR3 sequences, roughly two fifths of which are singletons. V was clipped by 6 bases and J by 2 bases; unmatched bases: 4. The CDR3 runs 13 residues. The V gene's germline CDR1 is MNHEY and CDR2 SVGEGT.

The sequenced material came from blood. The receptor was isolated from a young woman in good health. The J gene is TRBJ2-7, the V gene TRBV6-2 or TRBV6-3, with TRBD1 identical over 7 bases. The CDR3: CASSWDSPYEQYF. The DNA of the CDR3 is TGTGCCAGCAGCTGGGACAGCCCCTACGAGCAGTACTTC.